Listed here is a single T cell receptor (beta chain). The target antigen is unknown. The sample is drawn from a study of cytomegalovirus exposure and HLA in healthy donors. Study results and caveats: The classifier was said to identify cytomegalovirus status with high specificity and sensitivity. The TCR clusters that emerged in the first cohort tended, a later analysis found, to co-occur in the 120 or so validation repertoires. Specific recognition of CMV antigens was confirmed in vitro for three chains (all CMV-associated).

The donors belonged to the roughly 120-subject validation cohort, separate from the roughly 710-subject first cohort. The repertoire was sequenced with immunoSEQ multiplex PCR; TCRdb's copy has only in-frame clones and lacks some. This repertoire shows approximately 160,000 clones, less than 90% found once; its top ten account for 10%. The CDR3 sequence is 11 residues long. Trimming shortened V by 6 bases and J by 10 bases, and 14 bases separated the two germline ends. The germline gives CDR1 SQVTM, CDR2 ANQGSEA. The TCR comes from a man under 40 in good health and CMV-seropositive. The V and J genes are TRBV29-1 and TRBJ2-3, with D possibly matching TRBD2 (5 bases). The sequenced sample consisted of PBMCs. The CDR3: CSVGSTIPQYF. DNA of the CDR3: TGCAGCGTGGGGTCGACTATACCGCAGTATTTT.